This TCR beta chain was sequenced during a study of cytomegalovirus exposure and HLA in healthy donors. V was pared by 3 bases and J by 5 bases, with 14 bases between. The CDR3 extends over 15 amino acids. Germline V gene lookup returns CDR1 SGHTA and CDR2 FQGTGA. Worth noting for this clone: Its antigen is as yet unknown.

Assay: immunoSEQ multiplex PCR; the TCRdb copy retains only in-frame clones and omits some. The data hold some 170,000 clones, with roughly 84% observed a single time. Broader study findings: In vitro data verified three CMV-associated chains as specific for CMV antigens.

The clonotype originates from a man in his thirties or forties in good health and CMV-seropositive. The sample comprised PBMCs. The chain employs TRBV7-3 and TRBJ2-1; a possible D gene is TRBD1 (8 bases). The CDR3 loop is CASSFTGGDHNEQFF. For the CDR3, the DNA is TGTGCCAGCAGCTTTACAGGGGGGGATCACAATGAGCAGTTCTTC.